Presented here are 10 T cell receptor beta chains from one specimen sequenced in a study of T-cell reconstitution after alpha-beta-depleted transplantation in children. Preparation of the TCRbeta library was carried out with unique molecular identifiers. TCRdb independently ran MiXCR on the PCR reads; one entry per CDR3 protein. Here the sample spans hundreds of thousands of distinct CDR3 sequences, about 12% being singletons. This material consisted of PBMCs from the stem cell graft donor, taken from the stem cell graft. All receptors derive from a human donor who donated a stem cell graft to a child with acute lymphoblastic leukemia.

Many counts were recorded for this clonotype. J is TRBJ1-5 and V is TRBV12-3 or TRBV12-4; D is perhaps TRBD1 (6 bases). Trimming left V 10 bases short and J 0 bases short, with 10 bases between. The CDR3 spans 13 residues. The CDR3 bases are TGTGCCACCGGACAGTATAGCAATCAGCCCCAGCATTTT. Translating it yields CATGQYSNQPQHF.

The rearrangement links TRBV14 to TRBJ2-7; no clear D. Germline lookup yields CDR1 SGHDN and CDR2 FVKESK. The CDR3 spans 13 residues. V was pared by 5 bases and J by 4 bases, with 12 bases between. The CDR3 coding sequence is TGTGCCAGCAGCGCATTAAAAGGATACGAGCAGTACTTC. It codes for CASSALKGYEQYF.

The CDR3 loop reads CASSLGWEEDGNTIYF. As DNA, the CDR3 is TGTGCCAGCAGCTTGGGATGGGAGGAAGATGGAAACACCATATATTTT. The V call is TRBV4-2, the J call TRBJ1-3; unclear D gene. V was clipped by 5 bases and J by 3 bases, with 17 bases between them. Looked up from germline, CDR1 is LGHNA and CDR2 is YNFKEQ. This CDR3 is 16 amino acids long.

This clonotype has a count of ten or more. The chain links TRBV29-1 to TRBJ2-3; the D gene is possibly TRBD1 (7 bases). Germline V lookup: CDR1 SQVTM, CDR2 ANQGSEA. Trimming took off 6 bases at V and 9 bases at J, with 19 bases between the two ends. The CDR3 runs 13 residues. The CDR3 here is CSVDRRPSVTQYF. In nucleotides, the CDR3 is TGCAGCGTGGACAGGCGGCCTAGCGTAACGCAGTATTTT.

Many counts were recorded for this clonotype. The J gene is TRBJ1-1, the V gene TRBV6-1; D not certain. V lost 0 bases to trimming and J lost 6 bases, with 14 bases between them. Germline assignment: CDR1 MNHNS and CDR2 SASEGT. The CDR3 consists of 15 residues. DNA for the CDR3: TGTGCCAGCAGTGAAGCGGAAGGGCTTGGCGCTGAAGCTTTCTTT. This translates into CASSEAEGLGAEAFF.

This clonotype was counted many times. The rearrangement joins TRBV5-1 to TRBJ2-1; D possibly corresponds to TRBD1 (7 bases). With 2 bases removed from V and 6 bases from J, the gap between germline ends came to 12 bases. The CDR3 extends over 14 amino acids. CDR1 SGHRS and CDR2 YFSETQ come from the germline V gene. The CDR3 protein is CASSFQGGGNEQFF. The CDR3 coding sequence is TGCGCCAGCAGCTTCCAGGGGGGTGGCAATGAGCAGTTCTTC.

In its sample, this clonotype was seen many times. The chain uses TRBV14 and TRBJ2-1; D may be TRBD2 (6 bases). Per the germline V gene, CDR1 is SGHDN and CDR2 is FVKESK. Trimming stripped 2 bases from V and 8 bases from J, with 16 bases between. This CDR3 comprises 15 residues. Written as DNA, the CDR3 is TGTGCCAGCAGCCAATTGGGGACTGGGAGCGATGAGCAGTTCTTC. The encoded protein is CASSQLGTGSDEQFF.

This clonotype showed up many times. V is TRBV24-1 and J is TRBJ2-1; D remains unclear. This CDR3 has 13 residues. Germline CDR1 reads KGHDR; CDR2 reads SFDVKD. Between the trimmed V and J ends, which lost 0 bases and 8 bases, there was a span of 7 bases. The CDR3 DNA is TGTGCCACCAGTGATTTGGGACGCGATGAGCAGTTCTTC. The encoded protein is CATSDLGRDEQFF.

This clonotype was recorded at least ten times. The CDR3 nucleotides are TGTGCCAGCAGCACTGACAGGGGAGGACGCGGCTACACCTTC. This translates into CASSTDRGGRGYTF. This chain uses TRBV7-9 with TRBJ1-2, with TRBD1 identical over 8 bases. The CDR3 has 14 amino acids. Germline values: CDR1 SEHNR, CDR2 FQNEAQ (reference sequence). V gave up 5 bases and J gave up 8 bases; unmatched junction bases: 10.

This clonotype was recorded many times. The J gene is TRBJ2-2, the V gene TRBV7-9; D unclear. The CDR3 sequence is 14 residues long. Germline CDR1 reads SEHNR; CDR2 reads FQNEAQ (reference sequence). V gave up 5 bases and J gave up 6 bases, with 13 bases separating them. The CDR3 sequence is CASSADVASGELFF. The CDR3, as DNA: TGTGCCAGCAGCGCAGATGTGGCCTCCGGGGAGCTGTTTTTT.